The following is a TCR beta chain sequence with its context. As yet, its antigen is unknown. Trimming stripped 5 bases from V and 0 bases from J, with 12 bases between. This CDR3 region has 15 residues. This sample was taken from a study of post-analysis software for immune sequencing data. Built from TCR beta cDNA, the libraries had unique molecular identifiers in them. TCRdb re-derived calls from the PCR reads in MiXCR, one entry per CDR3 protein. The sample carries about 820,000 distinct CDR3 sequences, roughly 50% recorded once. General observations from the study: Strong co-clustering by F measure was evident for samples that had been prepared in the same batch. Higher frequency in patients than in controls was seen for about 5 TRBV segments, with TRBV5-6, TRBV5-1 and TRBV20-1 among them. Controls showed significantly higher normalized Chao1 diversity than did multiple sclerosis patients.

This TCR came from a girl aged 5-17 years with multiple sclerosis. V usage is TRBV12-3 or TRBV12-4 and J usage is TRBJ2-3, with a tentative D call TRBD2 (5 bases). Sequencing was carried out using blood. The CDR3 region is CASSPIRGSTDTQYF. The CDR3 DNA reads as TGTGCCAGCAGTCCGATTAGAGGGAGCACAGATACGCAGTATTTT.